This is a list of T cell receptor beta chains from one sample in a study of memory CD4+ T cells and cytomegalovirus serostatus. Data came from immunoSEQ multiplex PCR; TCRdb stores just in-frame clones and leaves some out. This sample yields over 65,000 clones, of which roughly 80% are seen a single time; 2.6% belongs to the top ten. The specimen was memory CD4+ T cells from blood. The receptors were gathered from an adult in good health and CMV-seropositive. The CDR3 runs from the conserved cysteine through the conserved F or W. Fields, in order: D gene, clone size, J gene, V gene, CDR3 protein, CDR3 DNA. A D gene is named only where the DNA matches it firmly. Part of the rows lack a size; the others show once, few, many or a class for expanded clones.

d_gene: .; abundance: .; j_gene: TRBJ2-7; v_gene: TRBV25-1; CDR3aa: CASSGYGAVETYEQYF; CDR3nt: TGTGCCAGCAGTGGATACGGGGCTGTCGAGACCTACGAGCAGTACTTC
d_gene: TRBD2; abundance: .; j_gene: TRBJ2-7; v_gene: TRBV7-2; CDR3aa: CASSSSGGSSYEQYF; CDR3nt: TGTGCCAGCAGCTCCAGCGGGGGGAGCTCCTACGAGCAGTACTTC
d_gene: .; abundance: few; j_gene: TRBJ1-5; v_gene: TRBV28; CDR3aa: CASSLRTVDQPQHF; CDR3nt: TGTGCCAGCAGTTTAAGGACAGTAGATCAGCCCCAGCATTTT
d_gene: .; abundance: .; j_gene: TRBJ2-3; v_gene: TRBV6-1; CDR3aa: CASSRLDTQYF; CDR3nt: TGTGCCAGCAGCCGCTTAGATACGCAGTATTTT
d_gene: .; abundance: few; j_gene: TRBJ2-3; v_gene: TRBV2; CDR3aa: CASRREFRSDTQYF; CDR3nt: TGTGCCAGCAGAAGGGAGTTTCGTTCAGATACGCAGTATTTT
d_gene: .; abundance: .; j_gene: TRBJ1-2; v_gene: TRBV18; CDR3aa: CASSVVDDDAYGYTF; CDR3nt: TGTGCCAGCTCGGTGGTGGACGATGATGCCTATGGCTACACCTTC
d_gene: .; abundance: once; j_gene: TRBJ2-6; v_gene: TRBV5-4; CDR3aa: CASSSPRGPRNSGANVLTF; CDR3nt: TGTGCCAGCAGCTCGCCACGTGGACCCAGGAACTCTGGGGCCAACGTCCTGACTTTC
d_gene: TRBD2; abundance: .; j_gene: TRBJ2-1; v_gene: TRBV27; CDR3aa: CASRVLAAYNEQFF; CDR3nt: TGTGCCAGCAGGGTTCTAGCGGCATACAATGAGCAGTTCTTC
d_gene: TRBD1; abundance: medium-sized; j_gene: TRBJ1-4; v_gene: TRBV25-1; CDR3aa: CASSSSTGGWEKLFF; CDR3nt: TGTGCCAGCAGTTCCTCGACAGGGGGCTGGGAAAAACTGTTTTTT
d_gene: TRBD2; abundance: .; j_gene: TRBJ2-5; v_gene: TRBV5-6; CDR3aa: CASSLAISGYQETQYF; CDR3nt: TGTGCCAGCAGCTTGGCGATTAGCGGGTACCAAGAGACCCAGTACTTC
d_gene: TRBD2; abundance: .; j_gene: TRBJ2-3; v_gene: TRBV7-7; CDR3aa: CASSLGTSGGLDTQYF; CDR3nt: TGTGCTAGCAGCTTAGGGACTAGCGGGGGGCTCGATACGCAGTATTTT
d_gene: TRBD2; abundance: .; j_gene: TRBJ2-3; v_gene: TRBV9; CDR3aa: CASSIGLAGDTDTQYF; CDR3nt: TGTGCCAGCAGCATCGGACTAGCGGGGGACACAGATACGCAGTATTTT
d_gene: .; abundance: .; j_gene: TRBJ2-3; v_gene: TRBV9; CDR3aa: CASSPTVATDTQYF; CDR3nt: TGTGCCAGCAGCCCTACAGTTGCCACAGATACGCAGTATTTT
d_gene: .; abundance: .; j_gene: TRBJ2-3; v_gene: TRBV2; CDR3aa: CAIEGVSTDTQYF; CDR3nt: TGTGCCATCGAAGGGGTTAGCACAGATACGCAGTATTTT
d_gene: .; abundance: few; j_gene: TRBJ1-5; v_gene: TRBV9; CDR3aa: CASSATDTQPQHF; CDR3nt: TGTGCCAGCAGCGCTACGGACACCCAGCCCCAGCATTTT
d_gene: .; abundance: .; j_gene: TRBJ1-1; v_gene: TRBV19; CDR3aa: CASSINRRNTEAFF; CDR3nt: TGTGCCAGTAGTATAAACCGAAGGAACACTGAAGCTTTCTTT
d_gene: .; abundance: .; j_gene: TRBJ1-5; v_gene: TRBV9; CDR3aa: CASSGGGGRDQPQHF; CDR3nt: TGTGCCAGCAGCGGGGGCGGGGGGCGGGATCAGCCCCAGCATTTT
d_gene: TRBD2; abundance: .; j_gene: TRBJ2-3; v_gene: TRBV5-4; CDR3aa: CASSLRSGGAVDTQYF; CDR3nt: TGTGCCAGCAGTCTTCGTAGCGGGGGGGCCGTAGATACGCAGTATTTT
d_gene: .; abundance: .; j_gene: TRBJ2-7; v_gene: TRBV5-4; CDR3aa: CASSQITQGGEQYF; CDR3nt: TGTGCCAGCAGCCAAATTACACAGGGAGGCGAGCAGTACTTC
d_gene: TRBD2; abundance: .; j_gene: TRBJ2-2; v_gene: TRBV19; CDR3aa: CASSIVRTSGELFF; CDR3nt: TGTGCCAGTAGTATAGTCCGGACTAGCGGGGAGCTGTTTTTT
d_gene: .; abundance: medium-sized; j_gene: TRBJ2-2; v_gene: TRBV2; CDR3aa: CASSEAIDRLFF; CDR3nt: TGTGCCAGCAGTGAAGCGATTGACCGCCTGTTTTTT
d_gene: TRBD1; abundance: .; j_gene: TRBJ1-5; v_gene: TRBV19; CDR3aa: CASSGTGGAQPQHF; CDR3nt: TGTGCCAGTTCCGGGACAGGGGGCGCCCAGCCCCAGCATTTT
d_gene: .; abundance: .; j_gene: TRBJ2-2; v_gene: TRBV5-1; CDR3aa: CASSLNLGANTGELFF; CDR3nt: TGCGCCAGCAGCTTGAACCTAGGCGCGAACACCGGGGAGCTGTTTTTT
d_gene: .; abundance: .; j_gene: TRBJ1-1; v_gene: TRBV29-1; CDR3aa: CSAGDTEAFF; CDR3nt: TGCAGCGCCGGGGACACTGAAGCTTTCTTT
d_gene: TRBD1; abundance: once; j_gene: TRBJ1-2; v_gene: TRBV11-2; CDR3aa: CASSFSTGDYGYTF; CDR3nt: TGTGCCAGCAGCTTCTCGACAGGGGACTATGGCTACACCTTC
d_gene: TRBD1; abundance: .; j_gene: TRBJ2-7; v_gene: TRBV7-2; CDR3aa: CASSLVRQGAPYF; CDR3nt: TGTGCCAGCAGCTTAGTCAGGCAGGGGGCCCCCTACTTC
d_gene: .; abundance: .; j_gene: TRBJ2-3; v_gene: TRBV7-2; CDR3aa: CASSSLTGPDTQYF; CDR3nt: TGTGCCAGCAGCTCCTTGACTGGCCCAGATACGCAGTATTTT
d_gene: .; abundance: .; j_gene: TRBJ1-3; v_gene: TRBV6-1; CDR3aa: CASSGRGHRSGNTIYF; CDR3nt: TGTGCCAGCAGTGGACGGGGTCATCGCTCTGGAAACACCATATATTTT
d_gene: TRBD1; abundance: .; j_gene: TRBJ1-1; v_gene: TRBV18; CDR3aa: CASSPSSLTGPTFF; CDR3nt: TGTGCCAGCTCACCAAGCTCTCTGACAGGGCCGACTTTCTTT
d_gene: .; abundance: once; j_gene: TRBJ2-6; v_gene: TRBV6-4; CDR3aa: CASQEVYSGANVLTF; CDR3nt: TGTGCCAGCCAGGAGGTCTACTCTGGGGCCAACGTCCTGACTTTC
d_gene: .; abundance: .; j_gene: TRBJ2-3; v_gene: TRBV5-4; CDR3aa: CASSAEGGVNTDTQYF; CDR3nt: TGTGCCAGCAGCGCCGAGGGGGGGGTTAACACAGATACGCAGTATTTT
d_gene: .; abundance: .; j_gene: TRBJ2-2; v_gene: TRBV2; CDR3aa: CASSVRTSNTGELFF; CDR3nt: TGTGCCAGCAGTGTTCGGACATCGAACACCGGGGAGCTGTTTTTT
d_gene: .; abundance: .; j_gene: TRBJ1-2; v_gene: TRBV29-1; CDR3aa: CSVETGRGYTF; CDR3nt: TGCAGCGTTGAAACCGGGCGCGGCTACACCTTC